This T cell receptor beta chain was sequenced during a study of blood T cell repertoires in COVID-19. Germline values: CDR1 ENHRY, CDR2 SYGVKD. The CDR3 totals 15 residues. The junction had 5 bases not matched to a gene; V was cut back by 2 bases and J by 2 bases. As originally analysed: Researchers report that nucleated cell counts were estimated from reference gene primer amplification. Using immunoSEQ multiplex PCR, the repertoire was profiled, and TCRdb retains in-frame clones only, with some absent. V and J calls and clone size are given by that table; D and trimming were obtained from the DNA. The data contain around 60,000 clones, 88% of them seen just once; the ten biggest clones take up 3.5%.

This TCR was sampled from a man between 50 and 59 years old with active COVID-19. Sequencing input: peripheral blood. This chain connects TRBV10-3 to TRBJ2-5; 7 bases match TRBD1. DNA of the CDR3: TGTGCCATCAGTGAGACCTACAGGGGACAAGAGACCCAGTACTTC. Translated: CAISETYRGQETQYF.